These 20 T cell receptor beta chains share one sample of origin, sequenced in a study of cytomegalovirus exposure and HLA in healthy donors. In the PCR, 60 Vbeta and 13 Jbeta primers were used. Clones were sequenced by immunoSEQ multiplex PCR, and TCRdb holds only the in-frame ones, with some missing. The sample holds around 140,000 clones, around 80% seen once. The sequencing sample was made of PBMCs. The receptor source for this set is a female donor in good health and CMV-seronegative.

This sequence joins TRBV10-1 and TRBJ2-1; perhaps TRBD2 as D (6 bases). Trimming took off 2 bases at V and 3 bases at J, with 11 bases between the two ends. This CDR3 region has 15 residues. Germline lookup yields CDR1 WNHNN and CDR2 SYGVQD (reference sequence). The CDR3, as DNA: TGCGCCAGCAGTGAGCGGGTGGGAGGCTACAATGAGCAGTTCTTC. It codes for CASSERVGGYNEQFF.

The rearrangement links TRBV2 to TRBJ1-1; maybe TRBD1 (6 bases). The CDR3 spans 14 residues. Germline lookup yields CDR1 SNHLY and CDR2 FYNNEI. The V end lost 2 bases, the J end lost 4 bases, and 11 bases lay between the germline ends. CDR3 DNA sequence: TGTGCCAGCAGTGAAACAGGGATAGGCACTGAAGCTTTCTTT. This translates into CASSETGIGTEAFF.

V is TRBV5-1 and J is TRBJ2-7, with TRBD1 identical over 8 bases. Trimming at V came to 5 bases and at J to 4 bases, leaving 5 bases not matched to a gene. This CDR3 is 13 amino acids long. From germline, CDR1 is SGHRS and CDR2 YFSETQ. The CDR3 region is CASRLTGGYEQYF. The CDR3, as DNA: TGCGCCAGCAGACTAACAGGGGGATACGAGCAGTACTTC.

This chain links TRBV27 with TRBJ1-6; 7 bases map to TRBD1. The CDR3 spans 19 residues. Per the germline V gene, CDR1 is MNHEY and CDR2 is SMNVEV (reference sequence). The trim removed 6 bases at V and 4 bases at J, leaving 18 bases unmatched. CDR3 protein: CASRIRGLRSGIYNSPLHF. In DNA, the CDR3 is TGTGCCAGCAGGATTAGGGGGCTGCGCTCCGGCATATATAATTCACCCCTCCACTTT.

This chain uses TRBV13 with TRBJ2-1; D is ambiguous. The V end lost 0 bases, the J end lost 15 bases, and 12 bases lay between the germline ends. CDR3 length equals 12 residues. Germline-derived CDR1 and CDR2 are PRHDT and FYEKMQ (reference sequence). DNA for the CDR3: TGTGCCAGCAGCTTAGGGACCAGTATAGCGTTCTTC. The encoded protein is CASSLGTSIAFF.

The V and J genes are TRBV7-9 and TRBJ1-4; 7 bases are shared with TRBD1. The trim removed 3 bases at V and 10 bases at J, leaving 8 bases unmatched. CDR1 is SEHNR, CDR2 FQNEAQ, per germline (reference sequence). This CDR3 contains 14 residues. This CDR3 reads CASSLTGRKGKLFF. The CDR3 DNA is TGTGCCAGCAGCTTGACAGGGAGGAAAGGAAAACTGTTTTTT.

Turning to this clone: One junction end disagrees with the germline gene, perhaps due to a read error. V gene TRBV28 combines with J gene TRBJ1-5; 9 bases are a match to TRBD1. The CDR3 is 14 amino acids. Germline CDR1 is MDHEN and CDR2 is SYDVKM. The CDR3 DNA is TGTGCCAGCACACAGGGGGCGACGCGGCAGCCCCGGCATTTT. Protein: CASTQGATRQPRHF.

The chain carries TRBV2 and TRBJ1-4; TRBD1 aligns across 7 bases. This CDR3 has 14 amino acids. Trimming removed 6 bases from V and 7 bases from J; junction bases left unmatched: 8. Looked up from germline, CDR1 is SNHLY and CDR2 is FYNNEI. DNA of the CDR3: TGTGCCAGCAGGAGGACAGGTACTTCTGAAAAACTGTTTTTT. Its translation is CASRRTGTSEKLFF. The full variable domain, in which reference TRBV2 and TRBJ1-4 provide the parts outside the CDR3, is EPEVTQTPSHQVTQMGQEVILRCVPISNHLYFYWYRQILGQKVEFLVSFYNNEISEKSEIFDDQFSVERPDGSNFTLKIRSTKLEDSAMYFCASRRTGTSEKLFFGSGTQLSVL.

The chain links TRBV11-2 to TRBJ2-7; TRBD1 aligns across 10 bases. The CDR3 contains 14 residues. Germline trimming cut 5 bases from V and 2 bases from J; bases unmatched to any gene: 3. Germline V gives CDR1 SGHAT, CDR2 FQNNGV. Written as DNA, the CDR3 is TGTGCCAGCAGCGCAGGGACAGGGGCCTACGAGCAGTACTTC. It specifies CASSAGTGAYEQYF.

V is TRBV28 and J is TRBJ2-3; maybe TRBD1 (6 bases). The germline V and J ends were trimmed by 10 bases and 4 bases, with 18 bases remaining between them. The CDR3 contains 14 residues. Germline assignment: CDR1 MDHEN and CDR2 SYDVKM. The CDR3 protein is CANPGQSSSDTQYF. CDR3 nucleotide sequence: TGTGCCAACCCGGGACAATCCTCCTCAGATACGCAGTATTTT.

There are many counts of this clone. This rearrangement joins TRBV10-2 to TRBJ1-6; a weak D match, TRBD1 (6 bases). This CDR3 is built from 15 residues. The V gene lost 6 bases and the J gene lost 7 bases, with 16 bases spanning the gap. Looked up from germline, CDR1 is WSHSY and CDR2 is SAAADI. The CDR3 region has the DNA TGCGCCAGCAGGGGGGATAAGGGGGTGAATTCACCCCTCCACTTT. As protein: CASRGDKGVNSPLHF.

The V call is TRBV30, the J call TRBJ1-4; maybe TRBD1 (6 bases). This CDR3 comprises 17 residues. V lost 0 bases and J 7 bases, leaving 21 bases between the germline ends. Germline V gene data show CDR1 as GTSNPN and CDR2 as SVGIG (reference sequence). CDR3 DNA sequence: TGTGCCTGGAGTGTAGGGCTTCGTGGGGGCGAGAGTGAAAAACTGTTTTTT. It specifies CAWSVGLRGGESEKLFF.

This clone was recorded only once. This sequence joins TRBV5-1 and TRBJ2-1; the match to TRBD2 covers 8 bases. J lost 3 bases, V lost 0 bases, and 5 bases had no gene match. CDR3 size: 16 residues. Germline V CDR1 and CDR2: SGHRS, YFSETQ. The CDR3 bases are TGCGCCAGCAGCTTGGAGGCGGGGGGCATCTACAATGAGCAGTTCTTC. Its translation: CASSLEAGGIYNEQFF.

The V call is TRBV18, the J call TRBJ1-2, with 7 bases lining up with TRBD1. The germline gives CDR1 KGHSH, CDR2 LQKENI. V lost 4 bases, J lost 2 bases, and 7 bases stayed unmatched. The CDR3 sequence is 15 residues long. The CDR3 reads CASSRDQGGNYGYTF. For the CDR3, the DNA is TGTGCCAGCTCACGGGATCAGGGGGGAAACTATGGCTACACCTTC.

This chain uses TRBV30 with TRBJ2-1; D is ambiguous. With 1 base removed from V and 1 base from J, the gap between germline ends came to 5 bases. CDR3 size: 13 residues. In germline, CDR1 is GTSNPN, CDR2 SVGIG (reference sequence). CDR3 region: CAWSGGSYNEQFF. The CDR3 DNA is TGTGCCTGGAGTGGAGGATCCTACAATGAGCAGTTCTTC.

The chain carries TRBV27 and TRBJ2-1, with D tentatively TRBD2 (6 bases). In germline, CDR1 is MNHEY, CDR2 SMNVEV (reference sequence). V gave up 5 bases and J gave up 8 bases, with 19 bases separating them. CDR3 length: 15 amino acids. This CDR3 reads CASSETGSRIYEQFF. The CDR3 DNA reads TGTGCCAGCAGTGAAACCGGGAGTAGGATTTATGAGCAGTTCTTC.

The chain has TRBV29-1 and TRBJ2-1; 7 bases fit TRBD2. CDR1 is SQVTM and CDR2 is ANQGSEA in the germline V gene. The CDR3 loop spans 15 amino acids. Trimming took 7 bases from V and 2 from J; bases not matched to a gene: 11. CDR3 DNA sequence: TGCAGCGGCGGGGCTAGCGGACTTGCCTACAATGAGCAGTTCTTC. It specifies CSGGASGLAYNEQFF.

J is TRBJ1-1 and V is TRBV18, with TRBD1 matching 7 bases. Germline loops: CDR1 KGHSH, CDR2 LQKENI. CDR3 size: 18 residues. The V segment lost 1 base and the J segment 0 bases; nucleotides outside the gene matches: 11. CDR3 region: CASSPLQGPRGMNTEAFF. The CDR3 region has the DNA TGTGCCAGCTCACCACTACAGGGGCCCAGGGGCATGAACACTGAAGCTTTCTTT.

The CDR3 DNA sequence: TGCGCCAGCAGCCAAGCAGGTCCTGGAAACACCATATATTTT. Protein sequence: CASSQAGPGNTIYF. This sequence joins TRBV4-1 and TRBJ1-3; D unclear. Germline values: CDR1 MGHRA, CDR2 YSYEKL. Trimming shortened V by 1 base and J by 2 bases, and 6 bases separated the two germline ends. The CDR3 has 14 residues.

This clone has a handful of counts. The rearrangement uses TRBV6-4 and TRBJ2-1; 7 positions match TRBD2. The junction had 6 bases not matched to a gene; V was cut back by 0 bases and J by 4 bases. The CDR3 length is 16 residues. Germline lookup yields CDR1 MRHNA and CDR2 SNTAGT. CDR3 coding DNA: TGTGCCAGCAGTGACTCTGGCGGGAGCGGGTACAATGAGCAGTTCTTC. This gives the protein CASSDSGGSGYNEQFF.